A selection of T cell receptor beta chains follows, all from one sample in a study of blood T cells in healthy people across ages. TCRdb redid the calling of the 5' RACE reads with MiXCR, one entry per CDR3 protein. Of around 800,000 distinct CDR3 sequences in the sample, roughly 26% are singletons; the top ten hold 2.5% to 3.5%. Separately, the same data were catalogued under a study of T cells of mothers and their children.

The sample consisted of blood. These receptors all stem from a boy aged 5-17 years in good health. Both conserved end residues are part of each CDR3. The D gene is left open where the match is weak. Where a row states a size, it is once, few, many or the class of an expanded clone; other rows omit it.

abundance	j_gene	v_gene	d_gene	CDR3nt	CDR3aa
NA	TRBJ1-2	TRBV2	TRBD1	TGTGCCAGCCGACAGGGAGCCTCCTATGGCTACACCTTC	CASRQGASYGYTF
few	TRBJ2-5	TRBV10-2	TRBD2	TGCGCCAGCAGTGAGTTGGAGCGGGGGGTGAACCAAGAGACCCAGTACTTC	CASSELERGVNQETQYF
few	TRBJ2-2	TRBV28	NA	TGTGCCAGCAGTTCCGGGTCCCTTAACACCGGGGAGCTGTTTTTT	CASSSGSLNTGELFF
few	TRBJ2-1	TRBV5-6	NA	TGTGCCAGCAGCGCTGGCTATGAGCAGTTCTTC	CASSAGYEQFF
NA	TRBJ2-7	TRBV19	NA	TGTGCCAGTAGTCAGGGACACGCGGCCTACGAGCAGTACTTC	CASSQGHAAYEQYF
NA	TRBJ2-5	TRBV20-1	TRBD1	TGCAGTGCTAGACACAGGGGGTCCCCTGGGGAGACCCAGTACTTC	CSARHRGSPGETQYF
NA	TRBJ2-3	TRBV10-1	TRBD2	TGCGCCAGCAGTGGGCAGCGGGGGGGAGCCACAGATACGCAATATTTT	CASSGQRGGATDTQYF
NA	TRBJ2-1	TRBV3-1	NA	TGTGCCAGCAGCCAAGATATAGGACATACCAATGAGCAGTTCTTC	CASSQDIGHTNEQFF
few	TRBJ1-4	TRBV20-1	TRBD1	TGCAGTGCAACCCGGGACAGGGTAGGCGAAAAACTGTTTTTT	CSATRDRVGEKLFF
few	TRBJ1-1	TRBV5-1	TRBD1	TGCGCCAGCAGCGCCTACCGACAGGGGATGAACACTGAAGCTTTCTTT	CASSAYRQGMNTEAFF
NA	TRBJ2-3	TRBV12-3/TRBV12-4	TRBD2	TGTGCCAGCAGTTTATCCGGGACTAGCGGGAAGATCACAGATACGCAGTATTTT	CASSLSGTSGKITDTQYF
NA	TRBJ1-1	TRBV12-5	TRBD1	TGTGCTAGTGGTCGTCACGGGACAGGTATGGGCACTGAAGCTTTCTTT	CASGRHGTGMGTEAFF
few	TRBJ2-5	TRBV4-2	NA	TGTGCCAGCAGCCAAGATGAACTAGGCCAAGAGACCCAGTACTTC	CASSQDELGQETQYF
few	TRBJ2-7	TRBV20-1	NA	TGCAGTGCTAGAGAGGGCGGCAGGAGCTCCTACGAGCAGTACTTC	CSAREGGRSSYEQYF
once	TRBJ1-2	TRBV4-2	NA	TGTGCCAGCAGCCCCCCCGGGAGAGAACATGGCTACACCTTC	CASSPPGREHGYTF
few	TRBJ2-7	TRBV28	TRBD1	TGTGCCAGCAGTCCAGGACAGGGTCCCAACGAGCAGTACTTC	CASSPGQGPNEQYF
NA	TRBJ1-5	TRBV28	NA	TGTGCCAGCAGTTTAAGTCAGGGGCCCTATAGCAATCAGCCCCAGCATTTT	CASSLSQGPYSNQPQHF
NA	TRBJ1-4	TRBV9	TRBD1	TGTGCCAGCAGCGGTTTCGGGACAGGGATTGAAAAACTGTTTTTT	CASSGFGTGIEKLFF
NA	TRBJ2-5	TRBV12-3/TRBV12-4	NA	TGTGCCAGCACAGGGTCTATGACTCAAGAGACCCAGTACTTC	CASTGSMTQETQYF
NA	TRBJ2-7	TRBV2	NA	TGTGCCAGCATCCGGGCGGGGTCTTCCTACGAGCAGTACTTC	CASIRAGSSYEQYF
NA	TRBJ2-5	TRBV7-2	TRBD2	TGTGCCAGCAGCTTAAGGGCCCCCTGGGGGGGGGGGCAAGAGACCCAGTACTTC	CASSLRAPWGGGQETQYF